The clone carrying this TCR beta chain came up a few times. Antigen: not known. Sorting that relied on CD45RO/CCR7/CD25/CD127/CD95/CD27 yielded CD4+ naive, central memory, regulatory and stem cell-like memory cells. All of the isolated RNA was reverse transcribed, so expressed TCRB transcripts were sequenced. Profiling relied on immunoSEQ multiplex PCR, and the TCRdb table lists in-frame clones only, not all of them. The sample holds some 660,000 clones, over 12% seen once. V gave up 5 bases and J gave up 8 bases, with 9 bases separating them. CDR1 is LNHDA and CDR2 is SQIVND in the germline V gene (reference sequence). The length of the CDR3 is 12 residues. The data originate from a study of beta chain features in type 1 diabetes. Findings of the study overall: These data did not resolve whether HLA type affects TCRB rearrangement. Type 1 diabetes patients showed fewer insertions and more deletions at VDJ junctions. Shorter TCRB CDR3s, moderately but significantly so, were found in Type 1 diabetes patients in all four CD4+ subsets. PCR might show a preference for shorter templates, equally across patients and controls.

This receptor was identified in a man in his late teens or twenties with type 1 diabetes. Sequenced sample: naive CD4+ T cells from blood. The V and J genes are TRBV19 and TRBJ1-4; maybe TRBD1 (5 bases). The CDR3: CASSAWGEKLFF. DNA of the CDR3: TGTGCCAGTAGTGCATGGGGGGAAAAACTGTTTTTT.